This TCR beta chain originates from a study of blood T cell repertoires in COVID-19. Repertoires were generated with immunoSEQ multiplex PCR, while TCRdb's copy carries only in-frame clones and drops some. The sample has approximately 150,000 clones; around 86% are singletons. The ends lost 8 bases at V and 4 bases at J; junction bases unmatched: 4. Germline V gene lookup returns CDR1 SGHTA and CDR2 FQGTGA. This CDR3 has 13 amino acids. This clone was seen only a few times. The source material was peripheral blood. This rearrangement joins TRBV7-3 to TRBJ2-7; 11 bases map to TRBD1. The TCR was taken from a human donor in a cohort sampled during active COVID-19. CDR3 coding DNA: TGTGCCAGCGCTGGGGACAGGGGGTACGAGCAGTACTTC. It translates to CASAGDRGYEQYF.